This is a list of T cell receptor beta chains from one sample in a study of tumor and adjacent non-tumor tissue in lung cancer. MiXCR, run by TCRdb on the multiplex PCR reads, gives a single entry per CDR3 protein. The profile shows 220,000 or so distinct CDR3 sequences, 71% of them singletons. The sample consisted of lung tumor tissue. Receptors were obtained from a man between 60 and 75 years old with non-small cell lung cancer. The CDR3 runs from the conserved cysteine through the conserved F or W. The D gene is left open where the match is weak. Clone size is given for some rows only: seen once, a few or many times, or a class if the clone is expanded.

D: .
size: .
J: TRBJ2-7
V: TRBV11-2
CDR3: CASSLDHGGEQYF
DNA: TGTGCCAGCAGCTTAGATCATGGCGGGGAGCAGTACTTC

D: TRBD2
size: few
J: TRBJ2-5
V: TRBV20-1
CDR3: CSARPAIAGGQETQHF
DNA: TGCAGTGCCCGCCCGGCTATAGCGGGAGGGCAAGAGACCCAGCACTTC

D: .
size: .
J: TRBJ2-7
V: TRBV20-1
CDR3: CNARRGINEQYF
DNA: TGCAATGCTAGGAGGGGGATCAACGAGCAGTACTTC

D: TRBD2
size: .
J: TRBJ2-2
V: TRBV12-3/TRBV12-4
CDR3: CASRKGLVTGELFF
DNA: TGTGCCAGCAGAAAGGGACTAGTCACCGGGGAGCTGTTTTTT

D: .
size: .
J: TRBJ2-1
V: TRBV11-2
CDR3: CANSLTGPRNEQFF
DNA: TGTGCCAACAGCTTAACGGGACCACGGAATGAGCAGTTCTTC

D: TRBD1
size: .
J: TRBJ1-3
V: TRBV20-1
CDR3: CSARDPRQGQSGNTIYF
DNA: TGCAGTGCTAGAGATCCGCGACAGGGGCAGTCTGGAAACACCATATATTTT

D: .
size: .
J: TRBJ2-3
V: TRBV4-1
CDR3: CASSQDRSVDTQYF
DNA: TGCGCCAGCAGCCAAGACCGGAGTGTAGATACGCAGTATTTT

D: TRBD1
size: many
J: TRBJ1-6
V: TRBV11-2
CDR3: CASSPRTGVNSPLHF
DNA: TGTGCCAGCAGCCCCAGGACAGGGGTAAATTCACCCCTCCACTTT

D: .
size: few
J: TRBJ1-2
V: TRBV20-1
CDR3: CSARDPIDAIYGYTF
DNA: TGCAGTGCTAGAGATCCCATAGACGCTATCTATGGCTACACCTTC

D: .
size: .
J: TRBJ1-4
V: TRBV11-2
CDR3: CASNLGQGSRRLVF
DNA: TGTGCCAGCAACTTAGGGCAGGGCAGCCGTAGACTGGTTTTT

D: TRBD2
size: .
J: TRBJ2-1
V: TRBV20-1
CDR3: CNVTRTSDNEQFF
DNA: TGCAATGTTACCAGGACTAGCGACAATGAGCAGTTCTTC

D: .
size: .
J: TRBJ2-5
V: TRBV28
CDR3: CASGPLMAQYF
DNA: TGTGCCAGCGGACCATTGATGGCCCAGTACTTC

D: .
size: .
J: TRBJ1-1
V: TRBV6-5
CDR3: CANMPAGSAEAFF
DNA: TGTGCCAACATGCCAGCCGGTTCGGCCGAAGCTTTCTTT

D: TRBD1
size: .
J: TRBJ2-1
V: TRBV20-1
CDR3: CSALGDRGLTGTYNEQFF
DNA: TGCAGTGCTCTGGGGGACAGGGGACTGACAGGGACCTACAATGAGCAGTTCTTC

D: .
size: .
J: TRBJ1-3
V: TRBV10-3
CDR3: CAIRKRDQGNTIYF
DNA: TGTGCCATCAGAAAGAGGGATCAAGGAAACACCATATATTTT

D: .
size: .
J: TRBJ1-1
V: TRBV11-2
CDR3: CASSPYLNAEAFF
DNA: TGTGCCAGTAGCCCATACTTGAACGCTGAAGCTTTCTTT